These 19 T cell receptor beta chains were all obtained from the same sample, sequenced in a study of blood T cells in healthy people across ages (dated by TCRdb to the mid-2010s). The library was produced with 5' RACE. Sequencer: Illumina HiSeq 2500. The second PCR ran for about 6 to 12 cycles and used a J-beta primer mix along with a sample-barcoded 5' primer. TCRdb trimmed public reads at Q25 via fastp, called clones via MiXCR and kept in-frame beta chains. A single entry per CDR3 protein holds the most common genes and DNA from its merged rows. The sample has about 1.4 million distinct CDR3 sequences on record, 59% of them singletons. The top ten constitute about 6.7% of the sample. The sample consisted of blood. Receptors originate from a man aged 18-30 years in good health.

The CDR3 reads CASRSGLSEQYF. For the CDR3, the DNA is TGTGCCAGCAGGTCCGGATTGTCCGAGCAGTACTTC. The chain recombines TRBV2 with TRBJ2-7; D is unclear. The CDR3 spans 12 residues. V lost 6 bases to trimming and J lost 6 bases, with 12 bases between them. The germline CDR1 and CDR2 sequences are SNHLY and FYNNEI.

V usage is TRBV27 and J usage is TRBJ1-2; TRBD1 might be the D (5 bases). Germline CDR1 MNHEY, CDR2 SMNVEV (reference sequence). This CDR3 region has 14 residues. V was shortened by 6 bases and J by 8 bases, with 19 bases between the two germline ends. The CDR3 sequence: CASRGQAKRKGYTF. The CDR3 coding sequence is TGTGCCAGCAGGGGGCAGGCAAAACGGAAAGGCTACACCTTC.

The chain recombines TRBV29-1 with TRBJ2-1, with D possibly being TRBD2 (6 bases). This CDR3 contains 13 residues. The germline gives CDR1 SQVTM, CDR2 ANQGSEA. V shed 4 bases and J shed 13 bases, with 20 bases lying between them. CDR3 nucleotides: TGCAGCGTTGTTGGAGGGCAACAAGAGACCCAGTTCTTC. It translates to CSVVGGQQETQFF.

V gene TRBV27 combines with J gene TRBJ2-7; TRBD2 might be the D (5 bases). Trimming took off 6 bases at V and 3 bases at J, with 9 bases between the two ends. Germline values: CDR1 MNHEY, CDR2 SMNVEV (reference sequence). The CDR3 consists of 12 residues. The CDR3 DNA reads as TGTGCCAGCAGGCGCCGGGACTACGAGCAGTACTTC. Translating gives CASRRRDYEQYF.

V gene TRBV12-3 or TRBV12-4 combines with J gene TRBJ2-6; no definite D call. The CDR3 extends over 15 amino acids. Trimming removed 6 bases from V and 0 bases from J, with 9 bases in between. CDR3 protein: CASRVPASGANVLTF. As DNA, the CDR3 is TGTGCCAGCAGGGTACCAGCCTCTGGGGCCAACGTCCTGACTTTC.

This sequence joins TRBV27 and TRBJ2-4, with a possible D match to TRBD1 (6 bases). The DNA end is a closer match to TRBJ2-7, so the J assignment may be wrong. The CDR3 length is 14 residues. The germline CDR1 and CDR2 sequences are MNHEY and SMNVEV (reference sequence). CDR3 DNA: TGTGCCAGCAGCGAAAGGACAGCCCTCTACGAGCAGTACTTC. Translation: CASSERTALYEQYF.

The rearrangement uses TRBV12-3 or TRBV12-4 and TRBJ2-1, with TRBD2 matching 9 bases. CDR3 size: 16 residues. The ends lost 5 bases at V and 8 bases at J; junction bases unmatched: 13. CDR3: CASSSAGAGGLDEQFF. The CDR3 DNA reads TGTGCCAGCAGTAGTGCCGGGGCGGGGGGGCTGGATGAGCAGTTCTTC.

This chain joins TRBV4-3 and TRBJ1-1, with D unclear. The germline V gene encodes CDR1 LGHNA and CDR2 YSLEER. The V and J ends lost 0 bases and 7 bases respectively, with 18 bases between them. The CDR3 has 16 amino acids. Here the CDR3 DNA reads TGCGCCAGCAGCCAAGATGCCCGGCCCCGAAATAATGAAGCTTTCTTT. It translates to CASSQDARPRNNEAFF.

The J gene is TRBJ1-2, the V gene TRBV6-6; D gene ambiguous. There are 15 residues in the CDR3. The V end lost 2 bases, the J end lost 0 bases, and 10 bases lay between the germline ends. Germline-derived CDR1 and CDR2 are MNHNY and SVGAGI (reference sequence). CDR3 bases: TGTGCCAGCAGTTACGGGGTGAGACCTAACTATGGCTACACCTTC. Protein: CASSYGVRPNYGYTF.

The chain is built from TRBV4-2 and TRBJ2-3; tentatively, D is TRBD1 or TRBD2 (5 bases each). V lost 2 bases and J lost 1, with 13 bases in between. CDR3 length equals 16 residues. CDR1 is LGHNA and CDR2 is YNFKEQ in the germline V gene. CDR3 protein: CASSQPRDRGTDTQYF. DNA of the CDR3: TGTGCCAGCAGCCAACCCAGGGACCGGGGCACAGATACGCAGTATTTT.

This clonotype was observed a handful of times. The DNA of the CDR3 is TGCAGCGTTGGGAGGGTCCTCACAGATACGCAGTATTTT. Amino acids: CSVGRVLTDTQYF. The chain links TRBV29-1 to TRBJ2-3, with D tentatively TRBD2 (6 bases). Germline assignment: CDR1 SQVTM and CDR2 ANQGSEA. Trimming left V 4 bases short and J 2 bases short, with 10 bases between. CDR3 length: 13 amino acids.

This chain joins TRBV4-3 and TRBJ2-4; 12 bases map to TRBD2. CDR3 size: 18 residues. Germline V gene data show CDR1 as LGHNA and CDR2 as YSLEER. Trimming cost V 1 base and J 0 bases; bases outside gene matches: 4. For the CDR3, the DNA is TGCGCCAGCAGCCAAGCCCTAGCGGGGGGGCTAGCCAAAAACATTCAGTACTTC. This codes for CASSQALAGGLAKNIQYF.

In its sample, this clonotype was seen a few times. V gene TRBV9 combines with J gene TRBJ2-5; 14 bases line up with TRBD2. The V segment lost 2 bases and the J segment 6 bases; nucleotides outside the gene matches: 9. The germline V gene has CDR1 SGDLS and CDR2 YYNGEE. The length of the CDR3 is 17 residues. CDR3 coding DNA: TGTGCCAGCAGCGTCGGACTAGCGGGGGGCCGTGAGAAGACCCAGTACTTC. As protein: CASSVGLAGGREKTQYF.

This rearrangement joins TRBV25-1 to TRBJ2-7, with 7 positions matching TRBD2. Per the germline V gene, CDR1 is MGHDK and CDR2 is SYGVNS. J gave up 2 bases and V 4 bases, and 8 bases lay outside the gene matches. CDR3 size: 15 residues. CDR3 DNA: TGTGCCAGCAGTGGGGGGGGTAGGAGACCCTACGAGCAGTACTTC. Protein product: CASSGGGRRPYEQYF.

The V gene is TRBV28, the J gene TRBJ1-2, with D possibly matching TRBD1 (5 bases). V was pared by 7 bases and J by 3 bases, with 15 bases between. This CDR3 region has 14 residues. Germline V gene data show CDR1 as MDHEN and CDR2 as SYDVKM. The CDR3 protein is CASTADGGDYGYTF. The CDR3 region has the DNA TGTGCCAGCACCGCAGACGGGGGGGACTATGGCTACACCTTC.

V gene TRBV7-9 combines with J gene TRBJ1-2; TRBD1 agrees at 7 bases. Germline CDR1 reads SEHNR; CDR2 reads FQNEAQ (reference sequence). The CDR3 is 13 residues long. Germline trimming cut 3 bases from V and 8 bases from J; bases unmatched to any gene: 6. The CDR3 sequence: CASSFSTGIGYTF. In DNA, the CDR3 is TGTGCCAGCAGCTTCTCGACAGGGATCGGCTACACCTTC.

This clonotype was detected only a few times. This rearrangement joins TRBV5-1 to TRBJ1-4; TRBD1 aligns across 9 bases. The CDR3 contains 14 residues. V lost 4 bases to trimming and J lost 7 bases; unmatched junction nucleotides: 5. CDR1 and CDR2 from the germline V gene are SGHRS and YFSETQ. The CDR3 bases are TGCGCCAGCAGCAAGGGACAGGGAGTTGAAAAACTGTTTTTT. Protein sequence: CASSKGQGVEKLFF.

The CDR3: CASSVDGGVLFF. The CDR3 nucleotides read TGTGCCAGCAGCGTGGACGGAGGAGTACTGTTTTTT. This chain uses TRBV14 with TRBJ1-4; no clear D. This CDR3 has 12 amino acids. CDR1 is SGHDN and CDR2 is FVKESK in the germline V gene. Trimming pared 5 bases from V and 13 bases from J, leaving 14 bases between.

This chain connects TRBV14 to TRBJ2-5; D is perhaps TRBD2 (5 bases). The DNA matches TRBJ2-7 better at its end, which makes the J call doubtful. CDR3 length: 14 residues. From germline, CDR1 is SGHDN and CDR2 FVKESK. In DNA, the CDR3 is TGTGCCAGCAGCCAACCAAGGAGAGGGCACGAGCAGTACTTC. Protein sequence: CASSQPRRGHEQYF.